This paragraph reports one TCR beta chain. Its specificity is not known. The source of the sample is a study of T cell responses to AZD1222 COVID-19 vaccine. Assay used: immunoSEQ multiplex PCR; TCRdb lists only in-frame clones, some missing. The sample has 110,000 or so clones, about 88% seen once. Study-wide points: CD4 TCRs associated with vaccination spanned spike, dominating at 160-218 and 743-854. Just 6 or 7 AZD1222 recipients were seropositive at baseline. The donor cohort was predominantly white British with a female majority, and clonal diversity may have been underestimated. Recipients of two AZD1222 doses showed rising Spike-specific TCR breadth and depth.

The source is an adult in good health. The sample in question was peripheral blood, obtained on day 0 of AZD1222 vaccination.

The CDR3, as DNA: TGTGCCAGCAGGGAACCGACCCGTACAAAGCAGGGGGTAGCGGGAGGTTACTCCTACGAGCAGTACTTC. Its translation: CASREPTRTKQGVAGGYSYEQYF. The chain combines TRBV6-1 with TRBJ2-7; TRBD2 matches at 10 bases. Germline CDR1 is MNHNS and CDR2 is SASEGT. The length of the CDR3 is 23 residues. The V and J ends lost 6 bases and 0 bases, in that order; junction bases with no gene match: 29.